The subject of this entry is one TCR beta chain. Antigen unknown. Germline CDR1 LGHNA, CDR2 YSLEER. The CDR3 runs 16 residues. UMI-labeled TRB cDNA libraries were prepared by 5' RACE. No DNA is given; TCRdb re-called the 5' RACE reads and lists each CDR3 protein once. In total, the table holds around 50,000 distinct CDR3 sequences. The data belong to a study of CXCR3-negative and CXCR3-positive naive CD8 T cells. Among CD8+ T cells, naive ones were CD45RO-CCR7+CD27+CD95-. Study conclusions and caveats: With respect to TRBV-TRBJ usage, naive CXCR3-negative and CXCR3-positive cells were similar; memory differed. More hydrophobic TRB CDR3s were found in CXCR3-positive naive cells than in CXCR3-negative naive cells. Naive subsets did not differ in surface CD5, and the authors estimated TCR strength using properties of the TRB CDR3. Partial loss of CXCR3 expression followed cryopreservation; most assays used fresh PBMCs.

The TCR was taken from a human donor in good health. Some clones in this sample may be carry-over from other donors' samples. The V gene is TRBV4-3, the J gene TRBJ2-1; without DNA, the TCRdb call of TRBD1 cannot be checked. The specimen sequenced was naive CXCR3+ CD8+ T cells from blood. Subset denoted: CD45RO-CCR7+CD27+CD95- naive CD8+ T cells expressing CXCR3 (TNR3+). The CDR3 sequence is CASSQAEGQGSNEQFF.